The rows below give T cell receptor beta chains drawn from one sample of a study of T cell responses to AZD1222 COVID-19 vaccine. Sequenced by immunoSEQ multiplex PCR; TCRdb stores in-frame clones only, minus some. In the table there are some 120,000 clones, around 88% of which are singletons. The sequencing used peripheral blood, collected on day 0 of MenACWY control vaccination. The receptors here all came from an adult in good health. Both conserved end residues are part of each CDR3. The D gene is left open where the match is weak. Size is omitted from some rows. Given values are once, few, many or a class for expanded clones.

abundance: few
v_gene: TRBV19
j_gene: TRBJ2-1
d_gene: .
CDR3aa: CASSYSRYNEQFF
CDR3nt: TGTGCCAGTAGTTATAGTAGGTACAATGAGCAGTTCTTC

abundance: .
v_gene: TRBV11-2
j_gene: TRBJ2-5
d_gene: .
CDR3aa: CASSLLGGGLVETQYF
CDR3nt: TGTGCCAGCAGCTTGTTAGGAGGGGGCTTGGTTGAGACCCAGTACTTC

abundance: .
v_gene: TRBV12-3/TRBV12-4
j_gene: TRBJ1-2
d_gene: .
CDR3aa: CASRAGNYGYTF
CDR3nt: TGTGCCAGCAGAGCGGGAAACTATGGCTACACCTTC

abundance: .
v_gene: TRBV10-1
j_gene: TRBJ1-1
d_gene: .
CDR3aa: CASSEDQTGIAEAFF
CDR3nt: TGCGCCAGCAGTGAGGACCAGACAGGAATCGCTGAAGCTTTCTTT

abundance: .
v_gene: TRBV10-3
j_gene: TRBJ1-6
d_gene: .
CDR3aa: CAISDFTGSNSPLHF
CDR3nt: TGTGCCATCAGTGACTTCACAGGGTCGAATTCACCCCTCCACTTT

abundance: .
v_gene: TRBV6-5
j_gene: TRBJ2-5
d_gene: .
CDR3aa: CASSFRGFETQYF
CDR3nt: TGTGCCAGCAGTTTTCGGGGCTTCGAGACCCAGTACTTC

abundance: .
v_gene: TRBV19
j_gene: TRBJ1-2
d_gene: .
CDR3aa: CASSIAGGGDNYGYTF
CDR3nt: TGTGCCAGTAGTATAGCCGGCGGAGGGGATAACTATGGCTACACCTTC

abundance: .
v_gene: TRBV19
j_gene: TRBJ2-1
d_gene: .
CDR3aa: CASSIAASSYNEQFF
CDR3nt: TGTGCCAGTAGTATTGCAGCTAGCTCCTACAATGAGCAGTTCTTC

abundance: .
v_gene: TRBV5-4
j_gene: TRBJ2-5
d_gene: .
CDR3aa: CASSSPDKTQYF
CDR3nt: TGTGCCAGCAGCTCCCCTGATAAGACCCAGTACTTC

abundance: .
v_gene: TRBV12-3/TRBV12-4
j_gene: TRBJ2-1
d_gene: .
CDR3aa: CASSPTGWDEQFF
CDR3nt: TGTGCCAGCAGCCCCACAGGGTGGGATGAGCAGTTCTTC

abundance: .
v_gene: TRBV19
j_gene: TRBJ1-2
d_gene: .
CDR3aa: CASSTSLQGGYTF
CDR3nt: TGTGCCAGTAGCACAAGCCTTCAGGGTGGCTACACCTTC

abundance: .
v_gene: TRBV7-2
j_gene: TRBJ1-6
d_gene: .
CDR3aa: CASSLNGNSPLHF
CDR3nt: TGTGCCAGCAGCTTAAATGGGAACTCACCCCTCCACTTT

abundance: .
v_gene: TRBV28
j_gene: TRBJ1-2
d_gene: .
CDR3aa: CASRGQPNQYGYTF
CDR3nt: TGTGCCAGCCGTGGACAGCCCAACCAATATGGCTACACCTTC

abundance: .
v_gene: TRBV7-2
j_gene: TRBJ1-4
d_gene: TRBD1
CDR3aa: CASSQGGTVPNEKLFF
CDR3nt: TGTGCCAGCAGCCAAGGAGGGACAGTTCCTAATGAAAAACTGTTTTTT

abundance: .
v_gene: TRBV2
j_gene: TRBJ2-7
d_gene: TRBD2
CDR3aa: CASSADPGLAGEQYF
CDR3nt: TGTGCCAGCAGCGCAGACCCCGGACTAGCGGGAGAGCAGTACTTC

abundance: .
v_gene: TRBV2
j_gene: TRBJ1-5
d_gene: .
CDR3aa: CASSAVEGSNQPQHF
CDR3nt: TGTGCCAGCAGTGCTGTAGAGGGTAGCAATCAGCCCCAGCATTTT

abundance: .
v_gene: TRBV28
j_gene: TRBJ2-5
d_gene: TRBD2
CDR3aa: CASRGTSGGDQETQYF
CDR3nt: TGTGCCAGCAGGGGGACTAGCGGTGGGGACCAAGAGACCCAGTACTTC

abundance: .
v_gene: TRBV6-5
j_gene: TRBJ2-2
d_gene: TRBD2
CDR3aa: CASRLTSGSTGELFF
CDR3nt: TGTGCCAGCAGACTCACTAGCGGGAGCACCGGGGAGCTGTTTTTT

abundance: .
v_gene: TRBV18
j_gene: TRBJ2-1
d_gene: TRBD1
CDR3aa: CASSPGQGSNEQFF
CDR3nt: TGTGCCAGCTCACCGGGACAGGGTAGCAATGAGCAGTTCTTC

abundance: .
v_gene: TRBV20-1
j_gene: TRBJ2-2
d_gene: .
CDR3aa: CSASSQRKNTGELFF
CDR3nt: TGCAGTGCTAGTTCCCAACGAAAAAACACCGGGGAGCTGTTTTTT

abundance: .
v_gene: TRBV7-9
j_gene: TRBJ2-1
d_gene: TRBD2
CDR3aa: CASSSTLAGGYNEQFF
CDR3nt: TGTGCCAGCAGCTCAACACTAGCGGGAGGCTACAATGAGCAGTTCTTC

abundance: .
v_gene: TRBV7-2
j_gene: TRBJ1-4
d_gene: TRBD1
CDR3aa: CASSLVRGQTNEKLFF
CDR3nt: TGTGCCAGCAGCTTAGTTAGGGGACAGACTAATGAAAAACTGTTTTTT

abundance: .
v_gene: TRBV24-1
j_gene: TRBJ1-2
d_gene: TRBD1
CDR3aa: CATSDADRGYGYTF
CDR3nt: TGTGCCACCAGTGATGCGGACAGGGGCTACGGCTACACCTTC

abundance: .
v_gene: TRBV6-5
j_gene: TRBJ2-7
d_gene: TRBD2
CDR3aa: CAATSGRAEEQYF
CDR3nt: TGTGCCGCGACTAGCGGGAGGGCGGAAGAGCAGTACTTC

abundance: .
v_gene: TRBV5-6
j_gene: TRBJ1-5
d_gene: .
CDR3aa: CASSLGWRGQSNQPQHF
CDR3nt: TGTGCCAGCAGCTTGGGCTGGAGGGGCCAGAGCAATCAGCCCCAGCATTTT

abundance: .
v_gene: TRBV7-2
j_gene: TRBJ2-1
d_gene: .
CDR3aa: CASSLAVLASSYNEQFF
CDR3nt: TGTGCCAGCAGCTTAGCTGTACTAGCCTCCTCCTACAATGAGCAGTTCTTC

abundance: .
v_gene: TRBV3-1/TRBV3-2
j_gene: TRBJ1-3
d_gene: TRBD1
CDR3aa: CASSQTGEGNTIYF
CDR3nt: TGTGCCAGCAGCCAGACAGGGGAAGGAAACACCATATATTTT

abundance: .
v_gene: TRBV11-2
j_gene: TRBJ2-1
d_gene: TRBD2
CDR3aa: CASSLGLAGGTYNEQFF
CDR3nt: TGTGCCAGCAGCTTAGGGCTAGCGGGAGGGACCTACAATGAGCAGTTCTTC

abundance: .
v_gene: TRBV7-2
j_gene: TRBJ2-5
d_gene: TRBD2
CDR3aa: CASSRGAGGQETQYF
CDR3nt: TGTGCCAGCAGCCGGGGGGCGGGAGGACAAGAGACCCAGTACTTC

abundance: once
v_gene: TRBV6-5
j_gene: TRBJ2-7
d_gene: TRBD2
CDR3aa: CASSYSSSGGYEQYF
CDR3nt: TGTGCCAGCAGTTACTCGTCTAGCGGAGGCTACGAGCAGTACTTC